Below are 14 T cell receptor beta chains sequenced from a single sample in a study of shared clonotypes between healthy human individuals. Repertoires were generated with immunoSEQ multiplex PCR, while TCRdb's copy carries only in-frame clones and drops some. Among approximately 1.4 million clones listed, 95% to 99% were seen once. Sequencing was carried out using naive CD4+ T cells sorted from blood. The sample's subset: CD45RA+ positively selected. These receptors all come from a man aged 30 to 45 in good health.

For the CDR3, the DNA is TGCGCCAGCAGCGGATTGACTAGCTCGGGTCAAAGCTCCTACAATGAGCAGTTCTTC. It is translated as CASSGLTSSGQSSYNEQFF. The J gene is TRBJ2-1, the V gene TRBV5-1, with 7 bases lining up with TRBD2. V shed 4 bases, J shed 0 bases, and the junction held 16 bases outside the gene matches. CDR1 is SGHRS, CDR2 YFSETQ, per germline. This CDR3 spans 19 amino acids.

Comment on this clone: Other DNA sequences in the sample encode the same CDR3. This chain links TRBV5-1 with TRBJ2-1, with D perhaps assigned TRBD1 or TRBD2 (5 bases each). V shed 4 bases and J shed 6 bases, with 17 bases lying between them. This CDR3 spans 15 amino acids. Germline lookup yields CDR1 SGHRS and CDR2 YFSETQ. DNA for the CDR3: TGCGCCAGCAGCCTGGTAGCTAGTGGGGGCAATGAGCAGTTCTTC. Protein: CASSLVASGGNEQFF.

CDR3 amino acids: CASSLDAGIYNEQFF. The CDR3 DNA is TGTGCCAGCTCACTAGATGCAGGGATCTACAATGAGCAGTTCTTC. V and J are TRBV18 and TRBJ2-1, with D perhaps TRBD1 (5 bases). CDR1 and CDR2 (germline): KGHSH, LQKENI. The CDR3 is 15 residues long. V lost 4 bases and J 3 bases, leaving 13 bases between the germline ends.

This chain links TRBV18 with TRBJ1-5, with 10 bases lining up with TRBD1. With 5 bases clipped from V and 4 bases from J, the junction kept 14 bases outside the gene matches. Germline V gene data show CDR1 as KGHSH and CDR2 as LQKENI. The CDR3 runs to 18 residues. The CDR3, as DNA: TGTGCCAGCTCATTCTCCCCCGGGACAGGGGCACCAAATCAGCCCCAGCATTTT. Protein sequence: CASSFSPGTGAPNQPQHF. Filled out from reference TRBV18 and TRBJ1-5, the complete variable domain reads NAGVMQNPRHLVRRRGQEARLRCSPMKGHSHVYWYRQLPEEGLKFMVYLQKENIIDESGMPKERFSAEFPKEGPSILRIQQVVRGDSAAYFCASSFSPGTGAPNQPQHFGDGTRLSIL.

Worth noting for this clone: The same CDR3 can be traced to other DNA sequences in this sample. The CDR3 sequence is CASSLTGGSEQYF. Here the CDR3 DNA reads TGTGCCAGCAGCTTGACGGGAGGGTCCGAGCAGTACTTC. This chain connects TRBV7-3 to TRBJ2-7; 8 bases match TRBD2. The CDR3 is made up of 13 amino acids. Germline-derived CDR1 and CDR2 are SGHTA and FQGTGA. With V trimmed by 3 bases and J by 6 bases, 4 bases remained unmatched.

The count of this clone is one. The J gene is TRBJ1-4, the V gene TRBV11-2; 8 bases are shared with TRBD1. J gave up 8 bases and V 5 bases, and 13 bases lay outside the gene matches. The CDR3 sequence is 16 residues long. From germline, CDR1 is SGHAT and CDR2 FQNNGV. In DNA form, the CDR3 reads TGTGCCAGCAGCCCGAGAGCGTTACAGGGGGGCGAAAAACTGTTTTTT. Translated: CASSPRALQGGEKLFF.

The chain carries TRBV5-1 and TRBJ1-4, with D possibly TRBD1 on 5 matching bases. Germline V lookup: CDR1 SGHRS, CDR2 YFSETQ. V was cut by 4 bases and J by 7 bases, with 17 bases left in between. CDR3 size: 15 residues. The CDR3 protein is CASSLGGGGGEKLFF. In DNA, the CDR3 is TGCGCCAGCAGCCTCGGAGGTGGCGGGGGTGAAAAACTGTTTTTT.

The rearrangement joins TRBV28 to TRBJ1-3; D is undetermined. Trimming removed 5 bases from V and 2 bases from J, with 16 bases in between. The CDR3 sequence is 16 residues long. Germline V gene data show CDR1 as MDHEN and CDR2 as SYDVKM. CDR3 nucleotides: TGTGCCAGCAGTCCTTCGACATTTTGGACTGGAAACACCATATATTTT. Its translation is CASSPSTFWTGNTIYF. The entire variable domain, with the rest obtained from reference TRBV28 and TRBJ1-3, is as follows: DVKVTQSSRYLVKRTGEKVFLECVQDMDHENMFWYRQDPGLGLRLIYFSYDVKMKEKGDIPEGYSVSREKKERFSLILESASTNQTSMYLCASSPSTFWTGNTIYFGEGSWLTVV.

This chain joins TRBV7-9 and TRBJ1-5; 10 bases line up with TRBD1. Germline trimming cut 4 bases from V and 3 bases from J; bases unmatched to any gene: 6. Germline V gives CDR1 SEHNR, CDR2 FQNEAQ (reference sequence). The CDR3 has 16 amino acids. The DNA for the CDR3 is TGTGCCAGCAGCTCCGCGGGACAGGGGATCAATCAGCCCCAGCATTTT. Protein sequence: CASSSAGQGINQPQHF.

On this clone: The DNA is omitted, as the CDR3 cannot be located on it reliably, and the CDR3 follows TCRdb's listing. The gene calls are TRBV7-2 and TRBJ1-4. The germline gives CDR1 SGHTA, CDR2 FQGNSA. The CDR3 extends over 18 residues, inclusive of both ends. The chain's CDR3 is CASSLVFWRGSSNEKLFF.

The J gene is TRBJ2-3, the V gene TRBV5-7, with no clear D. TRBV5-7 is filed as an ORF, its function uncertain. The CDR3 is made up of 13 amino acids. Trimming took 0 bases from V and 6 from J, leaving 8 bases between them. The CDR3 region is CASSLDQRDTQYF. The CDR3 nucleotides are TGTGCCAGCAGCTTGGACCAAAGGGATACGCAGTATTTT.

This clone was found once. The chain recombines TRBV7-6 with TRBJ1-5, with D unclear. CDR1 is SGHVS and CDR2 is FNYEAQ in the germline V gene. Trimming pared 2 bases from V and 0 bases from J, leaving 11 bases between. CDR3 length: 16 residues. Written as DNA, the CDR3 is TGTGCCAGCAGCTTAAGTCCCATGAATAGCAATCAGCCCCAGCATTTT. Its protein is CASSLSPMNSNQPQHF.

The J gene is TRBJ2-7, the V gene TRBV11-2; 9 nucleotides agree with TRBD1. The CDR3 extends over 14 amino acids. Germline values: CDR1 SGHAT, CDR2 FQNNGV. V gave up 3 bases and J gave up 3 bases; unmatched junction bases: 3. CDR3: CASSLRTGDYEQYF. The CDR3 DNA follows: TGTGCCAGCAGCTTGAGGACAGGGGACTACGAGCAGTACTTC.

A single count supports this clone. This sequence joins TRBV6-6 and TRBJ2-4; tentative D call: TRBD1 (6 bases). V lost 0 bases and J 5 bases, leaving 11 bases between the germline ends. CDR3 length: 15 residues. Germline loops: CDR1 MNHNY, CDR2 SVGAGI (reference sequence). CDR3 loop: CASSYSPDRENIQYF. The CDR3, as DNA: TGTGCCAGCAGTTACTCGCCGGACAGAGAAAACATTCAGTACTTC.